This T cell receptor beta chain is drawn from a study of response to subunit inactivated influenza vaccine. This clonotype has a handful of counts. Germline lookup yields CDR1 SGHTS and CDR2 YDEGEE. V was pared by 4 bases and J by 3 bases, with 8 bases between. This CDR3 spans 13 amino acids. Each CDR3 protein gets one entry after TCRdb re-called the RT-PCR reads with MiXCR. The sample lists more than 500,000 distinct CDR3 sequences; around 11% were seen once. This same sample was also taken into another study, of T cells expressing NK-cell markers. That study adds: UMIs accompanied the 5'RACE template switching by which TCR beta cDNA was made.

The receptor comes from a man between 50 and 59 years old who received an inactivated influenza vaccine. The chain links TRBV5-8 to TRBJ1-5, with D uncertain. Sequenced material: PBMCs from blood, taken on the day of vaccination. The CDR3 here is CASSEYFNQPQHF. Written as DNA, the CDR3 is TGTGCCAGCAGCGAATATTTCAATCAGCCCCAGCATTTT.